This TCR beta chain is drawn from a study of T cell repertoires in cytomegalovirus infection. CDR1 and CDR2 (germline): SEHNR, FQNEAQ (reference sequence). Trimming cost V 5 bases and J 0 bases; bases outside gene matches: 14. The CDR3 totals 19 residues. This clonotype occurred a few times. The antigen is not known. In TCRdb, the reads were re-called with MiXCR into one record per CDR3 protein. The sample carries just under 500,000 distinct CDR3 sequences, 30% to 40% recorded once. Study-wide results and limits: CMV-specific HLA-C-restricted TCR beta clonotypes dominated the ex vivo response. Pooled public TCR beta family frequency picked out CMV carriers with the relevant HLA.

The chain is built from TRBV7-9 and TRBJ2-7, with 12 bases aligning to TRBD2. The sample in question was cultured PBMCs, obtained from culture after CMV antigen stimulation. The receptor's source is a human donor in good health (CMV status not recorded). Some clones in this sample may be carry-over from other donors' samples. DNA of the CDR3: TGTGCCAGCAGCGCCGACTTCCTAGCGGGAGGGCGGAGCTCCTACGAGCAGTACTTC. Its translation: CASSADFLAGGRSSYEQYF.